This TCR beta chain was observed in a study of glioma-infiltrating T cells. Study-level findings and limits: Only very few CDR3 sequences appeared in both tissue and blood.

Trimming left V 4 bases short and J 2 bases short, with 12 bases between. This CDR3 has 15 residues. Germline lookup yields CDR1 MNHEY and CDR2 SVGEGT. This clonotype was detected ten times or more. As yet, its antigen is unknown. TCR alpha and beta CDR3 regions were amplified from RNA using iRepertoire nested multiplex PCR. Tissue mRNA or PBMC total RNA, 100-400 ng, went into one-step reverse transcription and amplification. TCRdb called the multiplex PCR reads again in MiXCR, with one record for every CDR3 protein. The sample lists 100,000 to 150,000 distinct CDR3 sequences; roughly 25% were seen once.

Sequencing was carried out using glioma tissue, nonneoplastic brain tissue, or PBMCs (not recorded which). The V gene is TRBV6-2 or TRBV6-3, the J gene TRBJ1-5; D gene ambiguous. This clonotype was sampled from a human donor with low-grade glioma or glioblastoma, undergoing nonglioma brain surgery, or in good health (not recorded which). CDR3 nucleotide sequence: TGTGCCAGCAGTTCCCGGACGGGTGGCAATCAGCCCCAGCATTTT. It translates to CASSSRTGGNQPQHF.